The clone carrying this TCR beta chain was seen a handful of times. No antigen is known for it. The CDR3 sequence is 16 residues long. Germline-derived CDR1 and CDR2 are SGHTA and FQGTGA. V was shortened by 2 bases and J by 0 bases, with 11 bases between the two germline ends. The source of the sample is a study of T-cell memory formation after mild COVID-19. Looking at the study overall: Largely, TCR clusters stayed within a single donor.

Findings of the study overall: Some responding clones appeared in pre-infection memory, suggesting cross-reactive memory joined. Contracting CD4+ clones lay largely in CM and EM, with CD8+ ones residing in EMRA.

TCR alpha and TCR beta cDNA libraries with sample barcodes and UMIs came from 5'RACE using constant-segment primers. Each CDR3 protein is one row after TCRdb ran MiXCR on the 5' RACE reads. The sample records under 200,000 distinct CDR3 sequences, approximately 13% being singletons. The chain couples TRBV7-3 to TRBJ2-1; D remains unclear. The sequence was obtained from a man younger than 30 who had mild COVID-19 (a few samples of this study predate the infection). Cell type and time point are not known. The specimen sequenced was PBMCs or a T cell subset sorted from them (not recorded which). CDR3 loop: CASSLGSASSYNEQFF. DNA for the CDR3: TGTGCCAGCAGCTTAGGTTCGGCTTCCTCCTACAATGAGCAGTTCTTC. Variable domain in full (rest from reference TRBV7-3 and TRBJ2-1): GAGVSQTPSNKVTEKGKYVELRCDPISGHTALYWYRQSLGQGPEFLIYFQGTGAADDSGLPNDRFFAVRPEGSVSTLKIQRTERGDSAVYLCASSLGSASSYNEQFFGPGTRLTVL.